Sequencing of this T cell receptor (beta chain) was carried out in a study of T cells and copy number aberrations in small-cell lung cancer (dated by TCRdb to the early 2020s). For context, the study as a whole: To relate T cell metrics to mutations and copy number aberrations, the same tumor regions underwent both TCR repertoire sequencing and whole-exome sequencing. Tumor TCR data were available for some 16 patients, and 11 to 15 patients had TCR data from both tumor and normal tissue. Findings and caveats that apply to the study as a whole: Every specimen was formalin-fixed paraffin-embedded tissue, a material known to introduce sequencing artifacts. The study was limited by a small sample size because surgical resection is uncommon in small-cell lung cancer, and the findings require validation. Tumors had lower T-cell density, richness and clonality than adjacent lung tissue, though the difference in density was not significant.

The immunoSEQ hsTCRB Kit was used with multiplexed V- and J-gene primers to amplify TCR-beta CDR3 regions from genomic DNA. Unique DNA barcodes were added in a second PCR, and samples were pooled together with a negative and a positive control. Sequencing of the pooled TCR-beta libraries was performed on an Illumina MiSeq using a 150-cycle paired-end protocol. From the authors' description of their analysis: Adaptive Biotechnologies processed the raw sequencing data into a report containing normalized, annotated TCR-beta repertoires. T-cell density was computed as TCR-beta templates normalized to usable DNA, which was estimated by amplifying housekeeping genes. Clonality was defined as 1 minus Pielou's evenness, while richness was a count of unique rearrangements. Here the immuneACCESS table is served through TCRdb, limited to in-frame sequences with V and J called. Missing clones are a known gap in these copies; in checked studies unresolved V genes cover under half, and the rest lacks a known reason. Clonal size and the V and J genes are those of that table, whereas D and trimming came from the DNA. The sample includes roughly 2,200 clones, with 79% observed a single time. Together, the top ten hold approximately 9% of the sample.

The count of this clone is one. The clone's antigen remains unknown. No base quality information exists; no much larger clone differs at one position. Patients with limited-stage small-cell lung cancer who underwent surgical resection in Hangzhou, China, between about 2007 and 2020 were included as donors. All donors were treated with upfront surgery without preoperative chemotherapy or radiotherapy, and immunotherapy was not given to any donor before or after surgery. Each of the roughly 20 patients in the sequenced cohort was a smoker or a heavy second-hand smoker. Adjacent normal lung was collected at least 2 cm from the tumor margin and was morphologically confirmed by two pathologists to be free of malignant cells. To characterize T cell repertoire heterogeneity, the study applied multi-region TCR-beta sequencing to resected limited-stage small-cell lung cancers and to tumor-adjacent lung tissue. The AllPrep DNA/RNA FFPE Kit (Qiagen) was used to extract genomic DNA from FFPE tissue.

Trimming removed 0 bases from V and 1 base from J, leaving 8 bases between the germline ends. The CDR3 has 15 amino acids, counting the end cysteine and phenylalanine. Only the CDR3 DNA stays, 45 bases, in frame from base 1. CDR1 and CDR2, looked up from the germline V gene, are SGHDT and YYEEEE. The sequence is built from TRBV5-6 and TRBJ2-1, with the D gene not clear enough to name. Sequencing used normal tissue next to the tumor. The sequence came from a woman in her sixties with small cell lung cancer. In nucleotides, the sequence is TGTGCCAGCAGCTTGGGGGGAACTTCCTACAATGAGCAGTTCTTC. Its translation reads: CASSLGGTSYNEQFF.